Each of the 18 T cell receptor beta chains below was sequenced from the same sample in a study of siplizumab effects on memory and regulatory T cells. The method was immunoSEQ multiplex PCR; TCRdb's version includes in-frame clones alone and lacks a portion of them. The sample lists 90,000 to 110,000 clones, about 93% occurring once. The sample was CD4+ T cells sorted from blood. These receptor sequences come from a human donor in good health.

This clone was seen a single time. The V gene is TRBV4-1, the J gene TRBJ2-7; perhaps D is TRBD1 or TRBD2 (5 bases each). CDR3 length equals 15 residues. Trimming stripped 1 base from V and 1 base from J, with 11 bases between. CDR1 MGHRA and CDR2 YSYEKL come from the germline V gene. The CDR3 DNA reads TGCGCCAGCAGCCAAGTCCCGGGGCTATCCTACGAGCAGTACTTC. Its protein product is CASSQVPGLSYEQYF.

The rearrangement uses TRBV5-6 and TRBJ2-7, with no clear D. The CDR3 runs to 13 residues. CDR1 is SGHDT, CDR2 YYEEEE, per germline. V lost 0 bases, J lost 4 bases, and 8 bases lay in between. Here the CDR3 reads CASSLAVSYEQYF. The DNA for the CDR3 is TGTGCCAGCAGCTTGGCGGTTTCGTACGAGCAGTACTTC. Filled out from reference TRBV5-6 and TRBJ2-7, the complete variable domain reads DAGVTQSPTHLIKTRGQQVTLRCSPKSGHDTVSWYQQALGQGPQFIFQYYEEEERQRGNFPDRFSGHQFPNYSSELNVNALLLGDSALYLCASSLAVSYEQYFGPGTRLTVT.

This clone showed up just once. This chain's CDR3 is CASSVDGGSGNTIYF. The CDR3 DNA sequence: TGTGCCAGCAGCGTAGACGGCGGCTCTGGAAACACCATATATTTT. The chain couples TRBV9 to TRBJ1-3; D not certain. The V end lost 0 bases, the J end lost 0 bases, and 7 bases lay between the germline ends. This CDR3 region has 15 residues. CDR1 is SGDLS and CDR2 is YYNGEE in the germline V gene.

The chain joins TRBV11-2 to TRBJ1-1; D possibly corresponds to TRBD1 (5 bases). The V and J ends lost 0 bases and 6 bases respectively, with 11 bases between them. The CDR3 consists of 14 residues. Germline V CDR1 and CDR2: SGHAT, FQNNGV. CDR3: CASSLEGGVAEAFF. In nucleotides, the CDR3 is TGTGCCAGCAGCTTAGAGGGAGGGGTCGCTGAAGCTTTCTTT.

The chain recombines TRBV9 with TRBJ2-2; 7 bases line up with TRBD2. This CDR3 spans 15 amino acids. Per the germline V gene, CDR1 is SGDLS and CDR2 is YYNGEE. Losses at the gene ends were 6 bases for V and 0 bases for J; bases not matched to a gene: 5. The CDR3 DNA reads TGTGCCAGCAATGCACTAGCGTCGAACACCGGGGAGCTGTTTTTT. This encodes CASNALASNTGELFF.

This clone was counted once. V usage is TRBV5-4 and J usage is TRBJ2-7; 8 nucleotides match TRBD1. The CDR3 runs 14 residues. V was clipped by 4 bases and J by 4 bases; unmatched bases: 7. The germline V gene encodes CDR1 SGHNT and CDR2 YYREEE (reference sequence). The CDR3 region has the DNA TGTGCCAGCAGCCTTGACAGGGGAAGGTACGAGCAGTACTTC. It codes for CASSLDRGRYEQYF.

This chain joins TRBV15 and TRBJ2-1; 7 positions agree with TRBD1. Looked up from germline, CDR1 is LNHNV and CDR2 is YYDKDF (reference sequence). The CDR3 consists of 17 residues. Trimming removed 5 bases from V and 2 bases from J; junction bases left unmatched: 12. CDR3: CATSFDPDRLTYNEQFF. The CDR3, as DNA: TGTGCCACCAGCTTCGACCCGGACAGGTTAACCTACAATGAGCAGTTCTTC.

The CDR3 here is CASSLRTGTHGYTF. DNA of the CDR3: TGTGCCAGCAGCTTAAGGACAGGGACGCATGGCTACACCTTC. The chain has TRBV11-3 and TRBJ1-2; TRBD1 matches at 8 bases. Germline V gives CDR1 SGHNT, CDR2 YENEEA. The CDR3 runs 14 residues. V shed 2 bases and J 6 bases; nucleotides not matched to a gene: 5.

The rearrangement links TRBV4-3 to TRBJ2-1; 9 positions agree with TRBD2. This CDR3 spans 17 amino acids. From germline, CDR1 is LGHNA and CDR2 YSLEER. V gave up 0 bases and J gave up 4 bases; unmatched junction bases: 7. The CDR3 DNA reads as TGCGCCAGCAGCCAAGAATTAGTAGCGGGAGCTTACAATGAGCAGTTCTTC. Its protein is CASSQELVAGAYNEQFF.

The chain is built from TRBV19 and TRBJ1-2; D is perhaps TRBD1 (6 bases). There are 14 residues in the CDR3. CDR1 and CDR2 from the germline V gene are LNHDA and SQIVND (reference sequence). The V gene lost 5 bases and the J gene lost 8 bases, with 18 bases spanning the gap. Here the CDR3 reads CASSPLLGAEGYTF. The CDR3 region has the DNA TGTGCCAGTAGTCCTCTGTTGGGGGCGGAGGGCTACACCTTC.

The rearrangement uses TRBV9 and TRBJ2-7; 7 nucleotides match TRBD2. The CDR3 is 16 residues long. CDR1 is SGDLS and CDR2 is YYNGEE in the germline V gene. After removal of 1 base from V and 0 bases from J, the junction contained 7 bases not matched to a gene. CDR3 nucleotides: TGTGCCAGCAGCGTATCGAGCCTAGCGGACTCCTACGAGCAGTACTTC. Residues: CASSVSSLADSYEQYF.

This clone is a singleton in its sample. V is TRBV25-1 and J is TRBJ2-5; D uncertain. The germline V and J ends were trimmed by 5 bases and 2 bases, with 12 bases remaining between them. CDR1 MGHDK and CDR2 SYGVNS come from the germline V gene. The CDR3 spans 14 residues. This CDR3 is CASSHTEVQETQYF. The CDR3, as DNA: TGTGCCAGCAGTCATACAGAAGTTCAAGAGACCCAGTACTTC.

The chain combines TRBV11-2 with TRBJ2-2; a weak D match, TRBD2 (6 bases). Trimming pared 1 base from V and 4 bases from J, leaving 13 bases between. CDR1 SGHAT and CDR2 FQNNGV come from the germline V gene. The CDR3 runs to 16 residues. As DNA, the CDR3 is TGTGCCAGCAGCTTAGTGACTAGTCCCAGCACCGGGGAGCTGTTTTTT. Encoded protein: CASSLVTSPSTGELFF.

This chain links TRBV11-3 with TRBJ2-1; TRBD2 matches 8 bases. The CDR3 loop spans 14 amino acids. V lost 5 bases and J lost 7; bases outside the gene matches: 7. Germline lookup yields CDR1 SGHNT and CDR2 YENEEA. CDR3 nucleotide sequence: TGTGCCAGCAGCATTTTAGCGGGGCTGAATGAGCAGTTCTTC. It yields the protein CASSILAGLNEQFF.

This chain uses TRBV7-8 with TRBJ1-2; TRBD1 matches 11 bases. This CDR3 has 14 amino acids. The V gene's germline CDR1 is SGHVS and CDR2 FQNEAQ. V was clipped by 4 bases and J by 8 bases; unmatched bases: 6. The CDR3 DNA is TGTGCCAGCAGCTCGGACAGGGGGCAAGGAGGCTACACCTTC. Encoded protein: CASSSDRGQGGYTF.

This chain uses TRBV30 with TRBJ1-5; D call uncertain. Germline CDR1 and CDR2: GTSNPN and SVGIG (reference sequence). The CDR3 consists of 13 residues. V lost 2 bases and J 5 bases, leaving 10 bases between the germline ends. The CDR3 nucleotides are TGTGCCTGGAGTTTACAGACTGATCAGCCCCAGCATTTT. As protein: CAWSLQTDQPQHF.

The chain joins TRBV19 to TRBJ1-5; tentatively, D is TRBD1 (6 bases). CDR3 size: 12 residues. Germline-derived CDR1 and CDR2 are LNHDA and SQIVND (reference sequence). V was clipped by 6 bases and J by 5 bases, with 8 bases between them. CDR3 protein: CASSTGYQPQHF. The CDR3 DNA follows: TGTGCCAGTAGCACAGGGTATCAGCCCCAGCATTTT.

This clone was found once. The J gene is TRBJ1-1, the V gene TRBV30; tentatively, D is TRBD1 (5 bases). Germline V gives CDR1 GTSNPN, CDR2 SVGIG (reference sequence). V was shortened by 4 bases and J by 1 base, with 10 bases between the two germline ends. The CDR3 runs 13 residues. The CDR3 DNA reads TGTGCCTGGACCATACAGGAGAACACTGAAGCTTTCTTT. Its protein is CAWTIQENTEAFF.